This T cell receptor (beta chain) appears in the sequencing data of a study of persistence of HIV-infected CD4 T cells. The stimulus was an HIV-1 Gag 15-mer peptide pool, about 1 ug/peptide/mL. Sorting selected CD4+ T cells upregulating both CD40 ligand and CD69. The immunoSEQ assay was version 4, run in survey mode. Generated by immunoSEQ multiplex PCR, the TCRdb table keeps only in-frame clones and is missing some. Of under 35,000 clones in the sample, roughly 70% were seen once. Note on this clone: Its specificity is unknown.

The sequencing here drew on CD4+ T cells sorted from PBMCs after roughly 19-hour stimulation, taken from a patient who received antiretroviral therapy. The sequence derives from an adult man with HIV who was CMV-seropositive.

CDR3 region: CASSLSSGSSYEQYF. CDR3 coding DNA: TGTGCCAGCAGTTTATCTAGCGGGTCCTCCTACGAGCAGTACTTC. The chain links TRBV28 to TRBJ2-7; 8 bases map to TRBD2. The CDR3 sequence is 15 residues long. Germline CDR1 MDHEN, CDR2 SYDVKM. The V gene end was trimmed by 1 base and the J gene end by 0 bases; junction bases not matched to a gene: 2.